The next 19 T cell receptor beta chains were all read from a single sample in a study of T cells expressing NK-cell markers. TCRdb reprocessed the 5' RACE reads; each CDR3 protein has one entry and no DNA is given. The table for this sample gives around 100,000 distinct CDR3 sequences. The sample comprised blood T cells: a sorted CD56 or NKG2C T cell subset, CD4+ or CD8+ T cells, or bulk PBMC T cells (not recorded which). The receptors derive from a woman aged 18-69 years in good health.

The CDR3 spells CASSRRGPFSLDTEAFF. This chain links TRBV3-1 with TRBJ1-1. CDR1 is LGHDT, CDR2 YNNKEL, per germline (reference sequence). This CDR3 comprises 17 residues.

J is TRBJ1-1 and V is TRBV11-3. Germline CDR1 is SGHNT and CDR2 is YENEEA. CDR3 length: 13 residues. The CDR3 reads CASSLVQHTEAFF.

The chain employs TRBV12-3 or TRBV12-4 and TRBJ2-3; TCRdb reports TRBD1, a call that lacks DNA to check it against. This CDR3 has 12 residues. The chain's CDR3 is CASVTADNRQYF.

The chain combines TRBV20-1 with TRBJ2-1. CDR1 and CDR2 (germline): DFQATT, SNEGSKA (reference sequence). The CDR3 has 12 amino acids. CDR3 residues: CSAEQSYNEQFF.

The V and J genes are TRBV6-5 and TRBJ2-5; TCRdb's D gene call, TRBD1, goes unchecked for lack of DNA. CDR3 size: 14 residues. The germline V gene has CDR1 MNHEY and CDR2 SVGAGI. The CDR3 loop reads CASTVDGGQETQYF.

J is TRBJ2-1 and V is TRBV6-1; TCRdb indicates TRBD2, and absent DNA this call remains unverified. Germline CDR1 and CDR2: MNHNS and SASEGT. The length of the CDR3 is 18 residues. CDR3 amino acids: CASSPWGSGGSSYNEQFF.

CDR3 region: CASGYSGAHQETQYF. The rearrangement joins TRBV7-9 to TRBJ2-5; TCRdb gives TRBD1 as the D gene, but with no DNA this cannot be confirmed. The CDR3 spans 15 residues. Germline-derived CDR1 and CDR2 are SEHNR and FQNEAQ (reference sequence).

The rearrangement links TRBV25-1 to TRBJ2-1; TCRdb proposes TRBD1, but this gene call is untestable without DNA. Germline V gene sequence: CDR1 MGHDK, CDR2 SYGVNS. The CDR3 covers 14 residues. This chain's CDR3 is CASSWGGTDNEQFF.

The rearrangement uses TRBV5-6 and TRBJ2-1; TCRdb's D call of TRBD1 is untestable without DNA. This CDR3 contains 16 residues. The V gene's germline CDR1 is SGHDT and CDR2 YYEEEE. This CDR3 reads CASSLNVDGQVFMQFF.

The genes are TRBV20-1 and TRBJ2-2; the D gene TCRdb calls, TRBD1, cannot be checked with no DNA. Germline CDR1 is DFQATT and CDR2 is SNEGSKA (reference sequence). This CDR3 spans 14 amino acids. The CDR3 protein is CSAIQGADTGELFF.

The chain is built from TRBV5-8 and TRBJ2-3; the D gene TCRdb calls, TRBD1, cannot be checked with no DNA. The germline CDR1 and CDR2 sequences are SGHTS and YDEGEE. CDR3 length: 17 amino acids. CDR3 sequence: CASSYVSPENPTDTQYF.

This chain links TRBV20-1 with TRBJ2-3; no DNA is available, so the TRBD2 call from TCRdb remains unchecked. CDR3 length equals 15 residues. Per germline, CDR1 DFQATT and CDR2 SNEGSKA (reference sequence). CDR3 loop: CSARDLGDSTDTQYF.

The chain has TRBV6-5 and TRBJ1-1; TCRdb outputs TRBD1, but without DNA this stays unchecked. The germline CDR1 and CDR2 sequences are MNHEY and SVGAGI. The CDR3 has 17 amino acids. The CDR3 protein is CASSYLMGTVTFPEAFF.

The rearrangement uses TRBV12-3 or TRBV12-4 and TRBJ1-1; the TCRdb call, TRBD1, lacks DNA for checking. This CDR3 has 13 amino acids. The CDR3 reads CASSLGTGGEAFF.

The rearrangement links TRBV6-2 or TRBV6-3 to TRBJ2-3. CDR3 length equals 14 residues. Germline V gene data show CDR1 as MNHEY and CDR2 as SVGEGT. The CDR3 reads CASMGWPFTDTQFF.

This chain uses TRBV28 with TRBJ2-3; TCRdb lists TRBD1, though no DNA is available to test this call. CDR1 MDHEN and CDR2 SYDVKM come from the germline V gene. The CDR3 covers 15 residues. CDR3 residues: CASSFRGAGGDTQYF.

The chain combines TRBV18 with TRBJ2-5. This CDR3 contains 14 residues. Germline V lookup: CDR1 KGHSH, CDR2 LQKENI. The CDR3 loop reads CASSTTLKVETQYF.

The genes are TRBV19 and TRBJ1-5; the D gene TCRdb calls, TRBD1, cannot be checked with no DNA. Germline loops: CDR1 LNHDA, CDR2 SQIVND (reference sequence). The length of the CDR3 is 16 residues. This CDR3 reads CASSPDLGGRIQPQHF.

The chain uses TRBV10-3 and TRBJ1-6; TCRdb indicates TRBD1, and absent DNA this call remains unverified. Germline values: CDR1 ENHRY, CDR2 SYGVKD. The CDR3 is 16 residues long. The CDR3: CAISEPTGTGDSPLHF.